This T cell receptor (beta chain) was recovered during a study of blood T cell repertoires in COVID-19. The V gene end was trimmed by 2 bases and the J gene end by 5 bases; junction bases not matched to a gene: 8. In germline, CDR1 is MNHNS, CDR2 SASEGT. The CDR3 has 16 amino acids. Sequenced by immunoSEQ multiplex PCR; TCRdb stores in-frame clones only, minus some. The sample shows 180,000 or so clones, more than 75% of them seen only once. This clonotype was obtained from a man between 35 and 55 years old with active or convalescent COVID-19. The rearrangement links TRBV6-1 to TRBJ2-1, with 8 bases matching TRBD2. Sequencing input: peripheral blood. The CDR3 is CASSELRGGGDNEQFF. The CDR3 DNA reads TGTGCCAGCAGTGAACTCCGGGGGGGCGGAGACAATGAGCAGTTCTTC.